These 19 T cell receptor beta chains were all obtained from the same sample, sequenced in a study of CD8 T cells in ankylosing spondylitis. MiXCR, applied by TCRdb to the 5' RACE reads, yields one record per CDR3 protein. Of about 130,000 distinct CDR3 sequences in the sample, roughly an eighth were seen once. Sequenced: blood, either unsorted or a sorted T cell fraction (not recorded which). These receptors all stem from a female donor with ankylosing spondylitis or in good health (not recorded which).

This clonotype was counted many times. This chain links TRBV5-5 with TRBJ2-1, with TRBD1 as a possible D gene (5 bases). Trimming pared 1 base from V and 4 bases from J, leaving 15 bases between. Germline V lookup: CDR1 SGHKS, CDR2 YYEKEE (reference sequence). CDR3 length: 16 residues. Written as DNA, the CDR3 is TGTGCCAGCAGCTTGACCCTAAGACAGTTTTACAATGAGCAGTTCTTC. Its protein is CASSLTLRQFYNEQFF.

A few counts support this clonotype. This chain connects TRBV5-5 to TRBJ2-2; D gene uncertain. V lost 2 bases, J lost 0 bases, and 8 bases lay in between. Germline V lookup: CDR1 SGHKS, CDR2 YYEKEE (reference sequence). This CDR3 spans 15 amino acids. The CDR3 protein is CASSFQPANTGELFF. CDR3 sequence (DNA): TGTGCCAGCAGCTTCCAACCCGCGAACACCGGGGAGCTGTTTTTT.

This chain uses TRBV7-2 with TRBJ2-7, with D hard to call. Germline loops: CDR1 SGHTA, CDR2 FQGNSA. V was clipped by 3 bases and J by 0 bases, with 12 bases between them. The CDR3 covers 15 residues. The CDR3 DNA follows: TGTGCCAGCAGCTTTACTTGGGCTAGCTCCTACGAGCAGTACTTC. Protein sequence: CASSFTWASSYEQYF.

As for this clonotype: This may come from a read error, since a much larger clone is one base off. The CDR3 spells CASSPKVAYGYTF. CDR3 coding DNA: TGTGCCAGCAGCCCCAAGGTCGCGTATGGCTACACCTTC. V is TRBV7-8 and J is TRBJ1-2, with no clear D. Germline V lookup: CDR1 SGHVS, CDR2 FQNEAQ. Trimming took off 5 bases at V and 5 bases at J, with 12 bases between the two ends. The CDR3 is 13 amino acids.

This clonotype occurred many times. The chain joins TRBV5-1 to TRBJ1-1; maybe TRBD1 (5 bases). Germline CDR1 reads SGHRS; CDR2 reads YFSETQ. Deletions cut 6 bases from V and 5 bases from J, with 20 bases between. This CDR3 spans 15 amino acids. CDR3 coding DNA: TGCGCCAGCACTCTCGAGGGACTCCCCAAAACTGAAGCTTTCTTT. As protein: CASTLEGLPKTEAFF.

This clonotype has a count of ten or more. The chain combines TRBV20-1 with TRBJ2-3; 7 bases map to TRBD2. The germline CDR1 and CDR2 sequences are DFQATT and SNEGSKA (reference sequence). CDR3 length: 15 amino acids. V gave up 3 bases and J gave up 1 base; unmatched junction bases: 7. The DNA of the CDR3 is TGCAGTGCTAGTCTGCGGGAGTTGGGCACAGATACGCAGTATTTT. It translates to CSASLRELGTDTQYF.

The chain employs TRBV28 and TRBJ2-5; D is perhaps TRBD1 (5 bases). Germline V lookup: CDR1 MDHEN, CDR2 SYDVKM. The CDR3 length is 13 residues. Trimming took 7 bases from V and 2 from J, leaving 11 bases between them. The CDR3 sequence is CASTPRGQETQYF. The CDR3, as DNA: TGTGCCAGCACCCCTAGGGGTCAAGAGACCCAGTACTTC.

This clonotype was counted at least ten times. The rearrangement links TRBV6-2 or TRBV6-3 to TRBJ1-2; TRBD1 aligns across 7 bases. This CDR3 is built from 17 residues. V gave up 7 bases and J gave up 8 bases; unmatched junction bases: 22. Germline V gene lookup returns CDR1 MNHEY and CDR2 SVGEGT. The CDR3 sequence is CASTQRQGDIMRVGYTF. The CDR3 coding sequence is TGTGCCAGCACTCAAAGACAGGGAGACATTATGCGAGTCGGCTACACCTTC.

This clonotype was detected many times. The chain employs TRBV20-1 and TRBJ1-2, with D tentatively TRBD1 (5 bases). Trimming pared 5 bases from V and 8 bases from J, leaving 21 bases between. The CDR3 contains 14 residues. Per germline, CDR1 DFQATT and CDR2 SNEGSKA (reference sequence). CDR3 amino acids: CSARPGTYSGGYTF. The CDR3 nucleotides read TGCAGTGCTCGACCCGGGACGTACTCTGGGGGCTACACCTTC.

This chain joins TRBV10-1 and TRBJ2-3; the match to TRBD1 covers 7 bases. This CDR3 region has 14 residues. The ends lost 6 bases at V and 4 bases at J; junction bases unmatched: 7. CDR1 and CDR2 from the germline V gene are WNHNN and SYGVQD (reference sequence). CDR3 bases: TGCGCCAGCAGAGGGGGCTACGGGGCAGATACGCAGTATTTT. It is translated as CASRGGYGADTQYF.

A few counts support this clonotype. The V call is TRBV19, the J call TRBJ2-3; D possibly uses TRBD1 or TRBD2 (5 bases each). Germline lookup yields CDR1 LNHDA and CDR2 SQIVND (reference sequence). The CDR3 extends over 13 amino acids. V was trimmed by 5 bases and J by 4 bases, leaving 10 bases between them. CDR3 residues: CASSAGTSDTQYF. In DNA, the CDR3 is TGTGCCAGTAGTGCCGGGACGTCAGATACGCAGTATTTT.

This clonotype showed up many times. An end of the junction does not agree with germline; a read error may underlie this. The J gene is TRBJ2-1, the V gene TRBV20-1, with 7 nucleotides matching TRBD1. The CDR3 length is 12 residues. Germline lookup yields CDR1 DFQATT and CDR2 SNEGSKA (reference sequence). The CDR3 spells CSPRGRRNEQFF. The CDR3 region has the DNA TGCAGTCCTAGGGGGCGTAGGAATGAGCAGTTCTTC.

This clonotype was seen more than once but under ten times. The CDR3 region has the DNA TGTGCCAGCACGGACAGGTACGATCAGCCCCAGCATTTT. Translation gives CASTDRYDQPQHF. The V gene is TRBV18, the J gene TRBJ1-5; 7 bases agree with TRBD1. After removal of 8 bases from V and 5 bases from J, the junction contained 6 bases not matched to a gene. Looked up from germline, CDR1 is KGHSH and CDR2 is LQKENI. The length of the CDR3 is 13 residues.

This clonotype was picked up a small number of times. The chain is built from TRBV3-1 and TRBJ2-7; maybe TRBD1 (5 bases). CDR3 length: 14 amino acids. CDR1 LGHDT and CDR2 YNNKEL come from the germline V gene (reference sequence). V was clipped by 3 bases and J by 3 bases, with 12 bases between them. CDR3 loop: CASSQQGHYYEQYF. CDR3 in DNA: TGTGCCAGCAGCCAGCAGGGCCACTACTACGAGCAGTACTTC.

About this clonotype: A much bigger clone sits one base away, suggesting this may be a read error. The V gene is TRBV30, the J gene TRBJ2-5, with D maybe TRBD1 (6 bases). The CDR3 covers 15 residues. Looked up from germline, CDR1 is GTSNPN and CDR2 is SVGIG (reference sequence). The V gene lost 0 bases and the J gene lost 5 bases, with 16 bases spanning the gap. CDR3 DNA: TGTGCCTGGAGTGTATTCCAGGGGAAGGGGGAGACCCAGTACTTC. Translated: CAWSVFQGKGETQYF.

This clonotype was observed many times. The CDR3 spells CASSLSIAGAKNIQYF. CDR3 bases: TGTGCCAGCAGCCTCTCGATAGCGGGAGCCAAAAACATTCAGTACTTC. The V gene is TRBV7-2, the J gene TRBJ2-4; 7 bases are shared with TRBD2. V was clipped by 5 bases and J by 0 bases; unmatched bases: 7. This CDR3 spans 16 amino acids. The V gene's germline CDR1 is SGHTA and CDR2 FQGNSA.

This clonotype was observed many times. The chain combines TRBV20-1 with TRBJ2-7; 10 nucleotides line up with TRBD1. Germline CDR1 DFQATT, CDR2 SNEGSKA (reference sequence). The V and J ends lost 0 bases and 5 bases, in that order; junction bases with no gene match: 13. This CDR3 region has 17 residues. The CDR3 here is CSARDGTGDSRGHEQYF. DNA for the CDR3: TGCAGTGCTAGAGATGGGACAGGGGATTCTCGGGGCCACGAGCAGTACTTC.

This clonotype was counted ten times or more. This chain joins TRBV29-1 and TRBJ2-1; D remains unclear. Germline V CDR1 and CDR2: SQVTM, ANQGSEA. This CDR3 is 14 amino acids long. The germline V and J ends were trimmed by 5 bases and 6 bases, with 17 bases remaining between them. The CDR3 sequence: CSVLYYGLLNEQFF. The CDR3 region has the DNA TGCAGCGTTTTATACTACGGTTTACTCAATGAGCAGTTCTTC.

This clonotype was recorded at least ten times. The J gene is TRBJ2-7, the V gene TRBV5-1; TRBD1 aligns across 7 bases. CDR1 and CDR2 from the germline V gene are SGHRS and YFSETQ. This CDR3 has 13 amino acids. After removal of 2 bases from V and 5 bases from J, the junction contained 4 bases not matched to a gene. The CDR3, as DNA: TGCGCCAGCAGCTTCCGGGACAGCAACGAGCAGTACTTC. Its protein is CASSFRDSNEQYF.